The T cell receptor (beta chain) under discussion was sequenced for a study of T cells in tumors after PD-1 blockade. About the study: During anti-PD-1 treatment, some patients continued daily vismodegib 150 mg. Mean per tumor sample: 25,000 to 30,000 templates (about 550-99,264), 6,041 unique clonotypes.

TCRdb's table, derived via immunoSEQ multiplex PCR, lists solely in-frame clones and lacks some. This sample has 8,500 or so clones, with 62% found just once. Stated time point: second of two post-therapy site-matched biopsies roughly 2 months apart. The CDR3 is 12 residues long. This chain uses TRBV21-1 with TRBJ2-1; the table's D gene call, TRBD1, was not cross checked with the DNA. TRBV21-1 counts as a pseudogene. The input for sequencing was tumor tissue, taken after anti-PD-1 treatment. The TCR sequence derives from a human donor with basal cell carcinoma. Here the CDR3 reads CASSKVGPERFF. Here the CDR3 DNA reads TGTGCCAGCAGCAAAGTTGGGCCAGAACGGTTCTTC.